This is a list of T cell receptor beta chains from one sample in a study of cytomegalovirus exposure and HLA in healthy donors. Sequencing used immunoSEQ multiplex PCR; TCRdb keeps in-frame clones, though not all of them. The sample has around 140,000 clones; roughly 73% are singletons. Sequences were obtained from PBMCs. The receptors originated from a woman in her late teens or twenties in good health and CMV-seronegative. Both conserved end residues are part of each CDR3. The order of the fields is V gene, J gene, D gene, clone size, CDR3 protein, CDR3 DNA. The D gene is left open where the match is weak. Only part of the rows carry a size: once, few, many, or a class if the clone is expanded.

V gene: TRBV7-9
J gene: TRBJ1-2
D gene: .
clone size: .
CDR3 protein: CASSLAQGWDYGYTF
CDR3 DNA: TGTGCCAGCAGCTTAGCGCAGGGCTGGGACTATGGCTACACCTTC

V gene: TRBV25-1
J gene: TRBJ2-2
D gene: .
clone size: .
CDR3 protein: CASSAARDFNTGELFF
CDR3 DNA: TGTGCCAGCAGTGCCGCCCGGGACTTTAACACCGGGGAGCTGTTTTTT

V gene: TRBV5-1
J gene: TRBJ1-5
D gene: TRBD1
clone size: .
CDR3 protein: CASSPGQINQPQHF
CDR3 DNA: TGCGCCAGCAGCCCGGGACAGATCAATCAGCCCCAGCATTTT

V gene: TRBV7-9
J gene: TRBJ2-5
D gene: .
clone size: .
CDR3 protein: CSSSLRRDQETQYF
CDR3 DNA: TGTTCCAGCAGCTTACGCAGGGACCAAGAGACCCAGTACTTC

V gene: TRBV7-9
J gene: TRBJ1-1
D gene: .
clone size: .
CDR3 protein: CASSRTVSTEAFF
CDR3 DNA: TGTGCCAGCAGCCGGACAGTATCCACTGAAGCTTTCTTT

V gene: TRBV4-1
J gene: TRBJ1-1
D gene: .
clone size: .
CDR3 protein: CASSQVWAGYTEAFF
CDR3 DNA: TGCGCCAGCAGCCAAGTTTGGGCAGGATACACTGAAGCTTTCTTT

V gene: TRBV5-1
J gene: TRBJ1-4
D gene: .
clone size: .
CDR3 protein: CASSSGQTKKLFF
CDR3 DNA: TGCGCCAGCAGCTCGGGACAAACGAAAAAACTGTTTTTT

V gene: TRBV4-3
J gene: TRBJ1-2
D gene: .
clone size: .
CDR3 protein: CASSQEWSTATNYGYTF
CDR3 DNA: TGCGCCAGCAGCCAAGAATGGTCCACTGCAACTAACTATGGCTACACCTTC

V gene: TRBV6-5
J gene: TRBJ1-1
D gene: TRBD1
clone size: .
CDR3 protein: CASKPSPQGARAFF
CDR3 DNA: TGTGCCAGCAAACCATCACCCCAGGGGGCGCGAGCTTTCTTT

V gene: TRBV18
J gene: TRBJ1-2
D gene: .
clone size: .
CDR3 protein: CASSPGRRNYGYTF
CDR3 DNA: TGTGCCAGCTCCCCCGGTCGCAGGAACTATGGCTACACCTTC

V gene: TRBV18
J gene: TRBJ1-2
D gene: .
clone size: few
CDR3 protein: CASSPTGSLGYTF
CDR3 DNA: TGTGCCAGCTCACCAACAGGGTCTCTTGGCTACACCTTC

V gene: TRBV7-9
J gene: TRBJ2-1
D gene: TRBD2
clone size: .
CDR3 protein: CASSPGGSYNEQFF
CDR3 DNA: TGTGCCAGCAGCCCGGGGGGATCCTACAATGAGCAGTTCTTC

V gene: TRBV7-8
J gene: TRBJ2-5
D gene: TRBD1
clone size: once
CDR3 protein: CASRKDRGTKETQYF
CDR3 DNA: TGTGCCAGCAGAAAGGACAGGGGGACTAAGGAGACCCAGTACTTC

V gene: TRBV9
J gene: TRBJ1-6
D gene: .
clone size: .
CDR3 protein: CASSLTAYNSPLHF
CDR3 DNA: TGTGCCAGCAGCCTTACAGCCTATAATTCACCCCTCCACTTT

V gene: TRBV6-6
J gene: TRBJ1-1
D gene: .
clone size: .
CDR3 protein: CASSPPEAFF
CDR3 DNA: TGTGCCAGCAGTCCCCCAGAAGCTTTCTTT

V gene: TRBV7-9
J gene: TRBJ1-1
D gene: .
clone size: .
CDR3 protein: CASSPWANTEAFF
CDR3 DNA: TGTGCCAGCAGCCCTTGGGCGAACACTGAAGCTTTCTTT

V gene: TRBV5-1
J gene: TRBJ2-3
D gene: TRBD2
clone size: .
CDR3 protein: CASSPTTRGGFDTQYF
CDR3 DNA: TGCGCCAGCAGCCCCACCACGCGGGGGGGGTTCGATACGCAGTATTTT

V gene: TRBV5-8
J gene: TRBJ1-6
D gene: .
clone size: .
CDR3 protein: CASSSLDRNNSPLHF
CDR3 DNA: TGTGCCAGCAGCTCTTTAGACAGAAATAATTCACCCCTCCACTTT

V gene: TRBV9
J gene: TRBJ1-2
D gene: .
clone size: once
CDR3 protein: CASSPGATATNYGYTF
CDR3 DNA: TGTGCCAGCAGCCCCGGAGCGACAGCCACGAACTATGGCTACACCTTC

V gene: TRBV19
J gene: TRBJ2-2
D gene: TRBD1
clone size: .
CDR3 protein: CASSIGGGTWGGQGRTGELFF
CDR3 DNA: TGTGCCAGTAGTATAGGGGGTGGGACTTGGGGCGGACAGGGGAGAACCGGGGAGCTGTTTTTT

V gene: TRBV7-7
J gene: TRBJ1-1
D gene: .
clone size: .
CDR3 protein: CASSVTVNTEAFF
CDR3 DNA: TGTGCCAGCAGCGTGACTGTGAACACTGAAGCTTTCTTT

V gene: TRBV27
J gene: TRBJ1-2
D gene: .
clone size: .
CDR3 protein: CASSLWGPLYGYTF
CDR3 DNA: TGTGCCAGCAGTTTATGGGGGCCACTCTATGGCTACACCTTC